This TCR beta chain is from a study of a mutant IDH1 vaccine in newly diagnosed glioma. Across the study: Vaccine dosing followed radiotherapy by 4-6 weeks, or accompanied temozolomide cycles. Beforehand, treatment had been radiotherapy, temozolomide, or both; the majority received both.

Documented time point: week 47, end of study. Vaccinated patients received 300 ug of mutant IDH1 20-mer peptide per dose, with topical imiquimod. Eight vaccine injections were given to patients in weeks 1, 3, 5, 7, 11, 15, 19 and 23. The donor cohort comprised cases of new WHO grade 3 or 4 IDH1-mutant, ATRX-lost astrocytoma. Here immunoSEQ multiplex PCR was the method, and the copy in TCRdb shows in-frame clones only, minus some. The top ten clones hold roughly 3% of a sample with tens of thousands of clones, roughly four fifths of them seen once. Details on this clone: Its specificity is not known.

The germline V gene has CDR1 SGHTA and CDR2 FQGNSA. The CDR3 consists of 15 residues. Germline trimming cut 5 bases from V and 2 bases from J; bases unmatched to any gene: 6. The receptor comes from a woman between 45 and 65 years old with glioma. The source material was PBMCs, sampled from a glioma patient whose treatment included an IDH1 peptide vaccine. The J gene is TRBJ2-3, the V gene TRBV7-2, with TRBD1 matching over 8 bases. CDR3 nucleotide sequence: TGTGCCAGCAGCGACCCGGGACAGGTCACAGATACGCAGTATTTT. This encodes CASSDPGQVTDTQYF.